The next 23 T cell receptor beta chains were all read from a single sample in a study of OX40 agonist ivuxolimab in advanced cancers. The method was immunoSEQ multiplex PCR; TCRdb's version includes in-frame clones alone and lacks a portion of them. The table lists under 150,000 clones, roughly nine tenths of them singletons. Material: CD4+ or CD8+ T cells sorted from blood, obtained in a trial of the OX40 agonist ivuxolimab. Every receptor here comes from an adult with an advanced solid tumor such as melanoma, head and neck, liver or kidney cancer.

The genes are TRBV10-3 and TRBJ1-1, with 8 nucleotides matching TRBD1. V lost 0 bases to trimming and J lost 5 bases; unmatched junction nucleotides: 8. Germline V CDR1 and CDR2: ENHRY, SYGVKD. The length of the CDR3 is 16 residues. CDR3 sequence (DNA): TGTGCCATCAGTGAGTCGCCAGCAGGGGGCCGAACTGAAGCTTTCTTT. It encodes CAISESPAGGRTEAFF.

The chain is built from TRBV6-5 and TRBJ1-3; D is ambiguous. This CDR3 is built from 15 residues. Germline loops: CDR1 MNHEY, CDR2 SVGAGI. V lost 6 bases to trimming and J lost 0 bases, with 12 bases between them. The CDR3 here is CASRPTEVSGNTIYF. For the CDR3, the DNA is TGTGCCAGCAGGCCCACAGAGGTCTCTGGAAACACCATATATTTT.

Here the CDR3 reads CASRRTAGGFTGELFF. The CDR3 nucleotides read TGTGCCAGCAGACGAACGGCGGGAGGCTTCACCGGGGAGCTGTTTTTT. V gene TRBV2 combines with J gene TRBJ2-2; 8 bases fit TRBD2. CDR1 and CDR2 (germline): SNHLY, FYNNEI. J was trimmed by 4 bases and V by 6 bases; bases with no gene match: 10. The CDR3 spans 16 residues.

This rearrangement joins TRBV7-2 to TRBJ2-5, with TRBD1 matching over 9 bases. CDR3 length equals 14 residues. In germline, CDR1 is SGHTA, CDR2 FQGNSA. J lost 5 bases, V lost 4 bases, and 5 bases had no gene match. CDR3 residues: CASSSYRGRETQYF. The CDR3 region has the DNA TGTGCCAGCAGCTCCTACAGGGGGCGCGAGACCCAGTACTTC.

This clone was counted a single time. The J gene is TRBJ2-2, the V gene TRBV6-6, with D unclear. Germline V gene sequence: CDR1 MNHNY, CDR2 SVGAGI (reference sequence). The length of the CDR3 is 13 residues. Trimming removed 0 bases from V and 4 bases from J, with 3 bases in between. The CDR3 region has the DNA TGTGCCAGCAGTTACTCGGGCACCGGGGAGCTGTTTTTT. It codes for CASSYSGTGELFF.

This clone was seen a single time. J is TRBJ2-3 and V is TRBV5-8; 12 nucleotides align to TRBD2. Germline V lookup: CDR1 SGHTS, CDR2 YDEGEE. This CDR3 region has 14 residues. Losses at the gene ends were 4 bases for V and 4 bases for J; bases not matched to a gene: 1. The CDR3 bases are TGTGCCAGCAGCCCTAGCGGGAGGGCAGATACGCAGTATTTT. Translating it yields CASSPSGRADTQYF.

V is TRBV6-4 and J is TRBJ2-5, with D unresolved. The J call may be faulty, since TRBJ2-7 better matches the DNA end. CDR3 length: 17 amino acids. Looked up from germline, CDR1 is MRHNA and CDR2 is SNTAGT. The CDR3 region is CASSDSIVGYFSYEQYF. DNA for the CDR3: TGTGCCAGCAGTGACTCGATAGTCGGCTACTTCTCCTACGAGCAGTACTTC.

The V gene is TRBV7-8, the J gene TRBJ2-1; 10 positions match TRBD2. Per germline, CDR1 SGHVS and CDR2 FQNEAQ. Trimming removed 5 bases from V and 7 bases from J; junction bases left unmatched: 8. This CDR3 is built from 15 residues. CDR3 nucleotides: TGTGCCAGCAGCCCGAGCGGGAGGGCCGCAAATGAGCAGTTCTTC. It encodes CASSPSGRAANEQFF.

This chain links TRBV7-9 with TRBJ1-5; no firm D call. The CDR3 totals 15 residues. Germline V lookup: CDR1 SEHNR, CDR2 FQNEAQ (reference sequence). Trimming removed 0 bases from V and 8 bases from J, with 14 bases in between. This CDR3 reads CASSLALSPAEPQHF. The CDR3 DNA is TGTGCCAGCAGCTTAGCACTGAGCCCGGCGGAGCCCCAGCATTTT.

This clone was seen more than once but under ten times. The chain combines TRBV6-5 with TRBJ1-5, with 7 bases matching TRBD1. Germline CDR1 reads MNHEY; CDR2 reads SVGAGI. The CDR3 is 13 amino acids. V dropped 6 bases and J dropped 1; count of bases not matched to a gene: 0. CDR3 in amino acids: CASRDRSNQPQHF. The CDR3 bases are TGTGCCAGCAGGGACAGGAGCAATCAGCCCCAGCATTTT.

This chain links TRBV25-1 with TRBJ1-1; D remains ambiguous. In germline, CDR1 is MGHDK, CDR2 SYGVNS. V was clipped by 9 bases and J by 0 bases, with 11 bases between them. The CDR3 totals 13 residues. This CDR3 reads CASAAGVNTEAFF. CDR3 nucleotides: TGTGCCAGTGCGGCAGGAGTGAACACTGAAGCTTTCTTT.

The chain is built from TRBV4-3 and TRBJ2-7, with a weak D call TRBD2 (6 bases). The V gene's germline CDR1 is LGHNA and CDR2 YSLEER. The CDR3 length is 15 residues. Trimming removed 3 bases at V and 1 base at J, with 13 bases between. CDR3 nucleotide sequence: TGCGCCAGCAGCCATGGGGGACGGGGGTCCTACGAGCAGTACTTC. Protein product: CASSHGGRGSYEQYF.

V gene TRBV27 combines with J gene TRBJ1-5; tentative D call: TRBD1 (5 bases). V was clipped by 9 bases and J by 4 bases, with 13 bases between them. Germline V lookup: CDR1 MNHEY, CDR2 SMNVEV (reference sequence). CDR3 size: 13 residues. The CDR3, as DNA: TGTGCCAGTCGAGAAGGGGATAATCAGCCCCAGCATTTT. Protein: CASREGDNQPQHF.

The chain couples TRBV7-9 to TRBJ1-1, with D perhaps matching TRBD1 (6 bases). Germline CDR1 reads SEHNR; CDR2 reads FQNEAQ (reference sequence). Trimming pared 5 bases from V and 0 bases from J, leaving 16 bases between. CDR3 length equals 16 residues. The CDR3: CASSPRGGLMNTEAFF. DNA for the CDR3: TGTGCCAGCAGCCCCCGCGGGGGCTTGATGAACACTGAAGCTTTCTTT.

The V and J genes are TRBV6-1 and TRBJ1-5, with D uncertain. V lost 4 bases to trimming and J lost 9 bases, with 13 bases between them. Germline values: CDR1 MNHNS, CDR2 SASEGT. This CDR3 contains 13 residues. The CDR3 region is CASSGNPELPQHF. For the CDR3, the DNA is TGTGCCAGCAGTGGGAATCCCGAGCTGCCCCAGCATTTT.

The rearrangement uses TRBV19 and TRBJ1-2; tentatively, D is TRBD1 (5 bases). In germline, CDR1 is LNHDA, CDR2 SQIVND (reference sequence). The CDR3 is 14 residues long. The V and J ends lost 7 bases and 6 bases respectively, with 18 bases between them. The CDR3 DNA follows: TGTGCCAGTAAGGTTGTTGACCAGGGAGATGGCTACACCTTC. Translating it yields CASKVVDQGDGYTF. The variable domain in full, completed from reference TRBV19 and TRBJ1-2, reads DGGITQSPKYLFRKEGQNVTLSCEQNLNHDAMYWYRQDPGQGLRLIYYSQIVNDFQKGDIAEGYSVSREKKESFPLTVTSAQKNPTAFYLCASKVVDQGDGYTFGSGTRLTVV.

The V call is TRBV27, the J call TRBJ2-5; TRBD1 agrees at 7 bases. V trimming: 11 bases; J trimming: 8 bases; junction bases outside the gene matches: 20. CDR3 size: 15 residues. Germline CDR1 is MNHEY and CDR2 is SMNVEV (reference sequence). DNA for the CDR3: TGTGCCCTCGGGTCAGGGGGACGACGGGTGGTCACCCAGTACTTC. Its protein is CALGSGGRRVVTQYF.

The chain combines TRBV18 with TRBJ1-1; TRBD1 matches at 7 bases. V lost 2 bases and J lost 3; bases outside the gene matches: 6. Germline V lookup: CDR1 KGHSH, CDR2 LQKENI. CDR3 length equals 15 residues. The CDR3 protein is CASSPVGRGDTEAFF. The CDR3 bases are TGTGCCAGCTCACCAGTCGGCAGGGGGGACACTGAAGCTTTCTTT.

The chain has TRBV19 and TRBJ2-7; no clear D. Trimming removed 6 bases from V and 3 bases from J, with 15 bases in between. The germline V gene has CDR1 LNHDA and CDR2 SQIVND (reference sequence). The CDR3 extends over 14 amino acids. CDR3 amino acids: CASSPSRQRYEQYF. The CDR3 DNA follows: TGTGCCAGTAGCCCCTCGAGACAACGCTACGAGCAGTACTTC.

V gene TRBV6-1 combines with J gene TRBJ1-2; maybe TRBD1 (5 bases). Germline lookup yields CDR1 MNHNS and CDR2 SASEGT. Trimming removed 11 bases from V and 2 bases from J, with 15 bases in between. CDR3 length equals 13 residues. The CDR3: CASSGGLNYGYTF. In DNA form, the CDR3 reads TGTGCCTCTTCCGGGGGACTGAACTATGGCTACACCTTC.

The chain carries TRBV9 and TRBJ2-7; 10 nucleotides align to TRBD1. Per germline, CDR1 SGDLS and CDR2 YYNGEE. This CDR3 is 14 amino acids long. V shed 4 bases, J shed 1 base, and the junction held 2 bases outside the gene matches. CDR3 DNA: TGTGCCAGCAGCACGGGACAGGGGTCCTACGAGCAGTACTTC. It encodes CASSTGQGSYEQYF. The full variable domain, rest sourced from reference TRBV9 and TRBJ2-7, is DSGVTQTPKHLITATGQRVTLRCSPRSGDLSVYWYQQSLDQGLQFLIQYYNGEERAKGNILERFSAQQFPDLHSELNLSSLELGDSALYFCASSTGQGSYEQYFGPGTRLTVT.

The V gene is TRBV25-1, the J gene TRBJ1-1; D gene unclear. The CDR3 has 12 residues. Germline-derived CDR1 and CDR2 are MGHDK and SYGVNS. The V and J ends lost 3 bases and 3 bases respectively, with 5 bases between them. CDR3 region: CASSERDTEAFF. The CDR3 nucleotides are TGTGCCAGCAGTGAGCGGGACACTGAAGCTTTCTTT.

The chain carries TRBV6-5 and TRBJ1-1; D is ambiguous. CDR3 length: 13 amino acids. V lost 4 bases and J 3 bases, leaving 9 bases between the germline ends. Per germline, CDR1 MNHEY and CDR2 SVGAGI. For the CDR3, the DNA is TGTGCCAGCAGTTTAGTAGCGGACACTGAAGCTTTCTTT. It codes for CASSLVADTEAFF.